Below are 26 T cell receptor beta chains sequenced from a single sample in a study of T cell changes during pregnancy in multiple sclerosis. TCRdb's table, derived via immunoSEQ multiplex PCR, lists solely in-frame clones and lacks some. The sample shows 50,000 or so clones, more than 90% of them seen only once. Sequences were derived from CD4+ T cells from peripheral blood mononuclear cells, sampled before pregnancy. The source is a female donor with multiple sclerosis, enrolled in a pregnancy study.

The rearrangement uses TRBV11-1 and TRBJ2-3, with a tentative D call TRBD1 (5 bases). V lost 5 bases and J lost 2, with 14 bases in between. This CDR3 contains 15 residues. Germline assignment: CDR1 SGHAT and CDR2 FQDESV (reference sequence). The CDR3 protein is CASSLVGAVTDTQYF. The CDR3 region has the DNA TGTGCCAGCAGCCTCGTTGGGGCCGTCACAGATACGCAGTATTTT.

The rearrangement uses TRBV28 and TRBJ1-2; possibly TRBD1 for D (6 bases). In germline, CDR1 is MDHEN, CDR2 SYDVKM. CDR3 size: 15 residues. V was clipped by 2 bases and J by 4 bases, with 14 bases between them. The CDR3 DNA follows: TGTGCCAGCAGTTTACTCCACAGGGATGCCTATGGCTACACCTTC. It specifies CASSLLHRDAYGYTF.

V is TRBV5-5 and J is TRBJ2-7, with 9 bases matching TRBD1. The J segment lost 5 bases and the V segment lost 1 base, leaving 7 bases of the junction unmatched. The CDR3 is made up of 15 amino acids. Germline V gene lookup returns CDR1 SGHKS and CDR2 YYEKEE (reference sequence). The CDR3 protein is CASSLSGQGRDEQYF. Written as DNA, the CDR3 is TGTGCCAGCAGCTTGTCGGGACAGGGTAGAGACGAGCAGTACTTC.

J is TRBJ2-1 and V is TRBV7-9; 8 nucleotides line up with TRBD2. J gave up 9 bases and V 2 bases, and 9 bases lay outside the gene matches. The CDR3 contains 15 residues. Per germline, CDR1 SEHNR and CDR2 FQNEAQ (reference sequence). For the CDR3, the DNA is TGTGCCAGCAGCTTATCAGCTGCGGGAGGCAGTGAGCAGTTCTTC. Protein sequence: CASSLSAAGGSEQFF.

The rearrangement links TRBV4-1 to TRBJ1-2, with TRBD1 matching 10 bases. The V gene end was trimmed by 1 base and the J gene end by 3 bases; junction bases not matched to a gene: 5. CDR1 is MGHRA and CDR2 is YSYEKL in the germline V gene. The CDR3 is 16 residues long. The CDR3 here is CASSQGQGAIDYGYTF. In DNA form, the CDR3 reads TGCGCCAGCAGCCAAGGACAGGGGGCGATCGACTATGGCTACACCTTC.

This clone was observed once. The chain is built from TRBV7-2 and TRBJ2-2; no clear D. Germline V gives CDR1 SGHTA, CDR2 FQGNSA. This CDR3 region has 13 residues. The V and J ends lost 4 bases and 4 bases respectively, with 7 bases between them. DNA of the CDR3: TGTGCCAGCAGCTGGCGGTCCACCGGGGAGCTGTTTTTT. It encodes CASSWRSTGELFF.

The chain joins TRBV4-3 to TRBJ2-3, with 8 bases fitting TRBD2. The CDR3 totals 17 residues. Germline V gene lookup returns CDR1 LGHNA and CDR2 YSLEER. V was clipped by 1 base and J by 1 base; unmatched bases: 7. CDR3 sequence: CASSQAPVTSGTDTQYF. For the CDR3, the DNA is TGCGCCAGCAGCCAAGCCCCGGTGACTAGCGGCACAGATACGCAGTATTTT.

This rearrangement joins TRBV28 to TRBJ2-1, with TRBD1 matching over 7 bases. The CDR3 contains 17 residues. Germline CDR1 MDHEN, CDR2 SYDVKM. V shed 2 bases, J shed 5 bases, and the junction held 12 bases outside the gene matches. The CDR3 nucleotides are TGTGCCAGCAGTTTACTCAACAGGGGTCCACACGACAATGAGCAGTTCTTC. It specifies CASSLLNRGPHDNEQFF.

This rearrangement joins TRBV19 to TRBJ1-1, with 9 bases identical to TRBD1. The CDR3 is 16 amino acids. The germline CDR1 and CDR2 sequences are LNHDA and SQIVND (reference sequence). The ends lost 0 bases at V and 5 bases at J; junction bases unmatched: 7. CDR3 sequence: CASSIEQGALITEAFF. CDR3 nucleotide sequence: TGTGCCAGTAGTATAGAACAGGGGGCATTGATTACTGAAGCTTTCTTT.

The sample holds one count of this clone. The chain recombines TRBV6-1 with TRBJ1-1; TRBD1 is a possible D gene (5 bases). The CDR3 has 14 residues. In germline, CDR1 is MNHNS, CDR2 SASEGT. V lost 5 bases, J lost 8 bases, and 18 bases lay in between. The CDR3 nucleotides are TGTGCCAGCAGTCCTACCGCCGCGGGGCGGGAAGCTTTCTTT. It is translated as CASSPTAAGREAFF.

DNA for the CDR3: TGTGCCAGCAGCTTGGGGACAGGGAATGCCGGGGAGCTGTTTTTT. Translation gives CASSLGTGNAGELFF. V and J are TRBV7-2 and TRBJ2-2; TRBD1 aligns across 9 bases. The CDR3 length is 15 residues. The junction had 5 bases not matched to a gene; V was cut back by 3 bases and J by 6 bases. The germline V gene encodes CDR1 SGHTA and CDR2 FQGNSA. The entire variable domain, with the rest obtained from reference TRBV7-2 and TRBJ2-2, is as follows: GAGVSQSPSNKVTEKGKDVELRCDPISGHTALYWYRQSLGQGLEFLIYFQGNSAPDKSGLPSDRFSAERTGGSVSTLTIQRTQQEDSAVYLCASSLGTGNAGELFFGEGSRLTVL.

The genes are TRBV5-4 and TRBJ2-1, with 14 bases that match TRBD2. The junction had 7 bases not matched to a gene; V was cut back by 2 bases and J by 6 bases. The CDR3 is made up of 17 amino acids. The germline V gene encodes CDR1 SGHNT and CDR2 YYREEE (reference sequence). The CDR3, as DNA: TGTGCCAGCAGCTTTCGGACTAGCGGGAGGTACAGCAATGAGCAGTTCTTC. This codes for CASSFRTSGRYSNEQFF. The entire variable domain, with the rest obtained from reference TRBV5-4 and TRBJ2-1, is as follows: ETGVTQSPTHLIKTRGQQVTLRCSSQSGHNTVSWYQQALGQGPQFIFQYYREEENGRGNFPPRFSGLQFPNYSSELNVNALELDDSALYLCASSFRTSGRYSNEQFFGPGTRLTVL.

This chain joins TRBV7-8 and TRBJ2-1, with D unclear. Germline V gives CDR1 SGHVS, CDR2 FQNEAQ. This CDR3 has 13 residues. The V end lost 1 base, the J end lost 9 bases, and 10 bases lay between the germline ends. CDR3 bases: TGTGCCAGCAGCTTAGTTGAGGTAGGTGAGCAGTTCTTC. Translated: CASSLVEVGEQFF. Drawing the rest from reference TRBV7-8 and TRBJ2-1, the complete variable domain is GAGVSQSPRYKVAKRGQDVALRCDPISGHVSLFWYQQALGQGPEFLTYFQNEAQLDKSGLPSDRFFAERPEGSVSTLKIQRTQQEDSAVYLCASSLVEVGEQFFGPGTRLTVL.

The DNA of the CDR3 is TGTGCCAGCAGCTTAAGGGCTAGCGGGAGAGCGGACACCGGGGAGCTGTTTTTT. It specifies CASSLRASGRADTGELFF. This chain uses TRBV11-2 with TRBJ2-2; 10 bases map to TRBD2. The CDR3 totals 18 residues. V gave up 2 bases and J gave up 3 bases; unmatched junction bases: 9. Germline CDR1 reads SGHAT; CDR2 reads FQNNGV.

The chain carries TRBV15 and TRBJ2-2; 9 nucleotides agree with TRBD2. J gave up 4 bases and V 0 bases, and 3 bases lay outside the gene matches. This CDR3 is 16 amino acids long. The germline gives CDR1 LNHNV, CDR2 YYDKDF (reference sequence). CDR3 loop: CATSRELAGRTGELFF. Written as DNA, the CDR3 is TGTGCCACCAGCAGAGAGCTAGCGGGACGCACCGGGGAGCTGTTTTTT.

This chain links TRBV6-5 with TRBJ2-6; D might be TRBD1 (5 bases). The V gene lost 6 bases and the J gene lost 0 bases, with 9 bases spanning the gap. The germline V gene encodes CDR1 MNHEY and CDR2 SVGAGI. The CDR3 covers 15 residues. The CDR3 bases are TGTGCCAGCAGCAACAGGCGCTCTGGGGCCAACGTCCTGACTTTC. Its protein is CASSNRRSGANVLTF.

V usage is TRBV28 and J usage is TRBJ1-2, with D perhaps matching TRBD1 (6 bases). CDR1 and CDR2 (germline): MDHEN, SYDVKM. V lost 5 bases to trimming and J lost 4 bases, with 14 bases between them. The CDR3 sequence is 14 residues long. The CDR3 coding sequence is TGTGCCAGCAGTCTCAGTACAGGGAGCTATGGCTACACCTTC. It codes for CASSLSTGSYGYTF.

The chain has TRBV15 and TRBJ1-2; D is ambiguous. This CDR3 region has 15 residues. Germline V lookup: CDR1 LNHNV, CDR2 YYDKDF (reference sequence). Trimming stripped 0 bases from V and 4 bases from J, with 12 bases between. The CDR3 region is CATSRDRQRRYGYTF. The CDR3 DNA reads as TGTGCCACCAGCAGAGATCGGCAGCGGCGCTATGGCTACACCTTC.

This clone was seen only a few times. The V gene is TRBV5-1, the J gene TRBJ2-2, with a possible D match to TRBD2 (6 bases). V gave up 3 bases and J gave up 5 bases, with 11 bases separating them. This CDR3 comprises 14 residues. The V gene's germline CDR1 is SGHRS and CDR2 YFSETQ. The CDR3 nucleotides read TGCGCCAGCAGCTGGGACTGGGGGACCGGGGAGCTGTTTTTT. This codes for CASSWDWGTGELFF.

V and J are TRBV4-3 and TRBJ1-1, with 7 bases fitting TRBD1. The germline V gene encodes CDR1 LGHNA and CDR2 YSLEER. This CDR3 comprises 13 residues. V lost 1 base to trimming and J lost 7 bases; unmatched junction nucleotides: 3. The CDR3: CASSQARDSEAFF. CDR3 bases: TGCGCCAGCAGCCAAGCCCGGGACAGTGAAGCTTTCTTT.

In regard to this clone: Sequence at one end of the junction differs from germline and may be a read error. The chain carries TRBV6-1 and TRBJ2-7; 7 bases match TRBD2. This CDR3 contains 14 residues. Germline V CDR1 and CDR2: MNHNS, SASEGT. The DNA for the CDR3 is TGTGCCAGCAGTGAATGGCGTGGGCGGGAGACCCCCCTGTTC. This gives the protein CASSEWRGRETPLF.

The CDR3 protein is CASSFEHEQFF. CDR3 in DNA: TGTGCCAGCAGCTTTGAGCATGAGCAGTTCTTC. This rearrangement joins TRBV11-1 to TRBJ2-1, with unresolved D. Trimming pared 3 bases from V and 8 bases from J, leaving 5 bases between. Looked up from germline, CDR1 is SGHAT and CDR2 is FQDESV (reference sequence). The CDR3 consists of 11 residues. Together with reference TRBV11-1 and TRBJ2-1, the CDR3 gives the full variable domain: EAEVAQSPRYKITEKSQAVAFWCDPISGHATLYWYRQILGQGPELLVQFQDESVVDDSQLPKDRFSAERLKGVDSTLKIQPAELGDSAMYLCASSFEHEQFFGPGTRLTVL.

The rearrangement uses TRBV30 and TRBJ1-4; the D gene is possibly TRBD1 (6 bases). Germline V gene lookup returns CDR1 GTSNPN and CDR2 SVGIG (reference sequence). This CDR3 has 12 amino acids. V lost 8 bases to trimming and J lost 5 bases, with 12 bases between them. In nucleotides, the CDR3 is TGTGCCGTAAATACAGGGAATGAAAAACTGTTTTTT. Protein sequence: CAVNTGNEKLFF.

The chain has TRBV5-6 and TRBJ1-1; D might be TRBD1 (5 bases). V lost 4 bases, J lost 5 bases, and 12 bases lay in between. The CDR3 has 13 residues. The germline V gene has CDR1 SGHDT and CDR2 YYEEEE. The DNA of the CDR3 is TGTGCCAGCAGCGCCGGGGGTGGTACTGAAGCTTTCTTT. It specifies CASSAGGGTEAFF.

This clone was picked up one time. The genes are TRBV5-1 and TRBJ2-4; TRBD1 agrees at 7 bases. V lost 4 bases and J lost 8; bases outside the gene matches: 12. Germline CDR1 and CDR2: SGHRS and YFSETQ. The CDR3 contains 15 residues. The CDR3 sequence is CASSLDRDRTDIQYF. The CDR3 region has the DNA TGCGCCAGCAGCCTAGACAGGGATCGTACCGACATTCAGTACTTC.

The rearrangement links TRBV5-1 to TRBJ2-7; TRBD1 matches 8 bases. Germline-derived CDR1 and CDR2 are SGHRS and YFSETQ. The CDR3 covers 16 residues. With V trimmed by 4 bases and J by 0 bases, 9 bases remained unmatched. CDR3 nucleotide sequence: TGCGCCAGCAGCCCTAGACAGGGGATCGGCTCCTACGAGCAGTACTTC. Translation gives CASSPRQGIGSYEQYF.